This T cell receptor (beta chain) originates from a study of control samples from healthy donors and cancer patients. Profiling relied on immunoSEQ multiplex PCR, and the TCRdb table lists in-frame clones only, not all of them. This table holds about 160,000 clones, 90% to 95% found once. This clonotype was sampled from a man in his sixties with colorectal cancer. Sequenced material: PBMCs.

The CDR3 sequence: CAWSRDTPYEQYF. The DNA for the CDR3 is TGTGCCTGGAGTAGGGACACACCCTACGAGCAGTACTTC. The rearrangement links TRBV30 to TRBJ2-7; tentative D call: TRBD1 (6 bases). Germline V gives CDR1 GTSNPN, CDR2 SVGIG (reference sequence). The CDR3 spans 13 residues. V was clipped by 2 bases and J by 2 bases, with 10 bases between them.